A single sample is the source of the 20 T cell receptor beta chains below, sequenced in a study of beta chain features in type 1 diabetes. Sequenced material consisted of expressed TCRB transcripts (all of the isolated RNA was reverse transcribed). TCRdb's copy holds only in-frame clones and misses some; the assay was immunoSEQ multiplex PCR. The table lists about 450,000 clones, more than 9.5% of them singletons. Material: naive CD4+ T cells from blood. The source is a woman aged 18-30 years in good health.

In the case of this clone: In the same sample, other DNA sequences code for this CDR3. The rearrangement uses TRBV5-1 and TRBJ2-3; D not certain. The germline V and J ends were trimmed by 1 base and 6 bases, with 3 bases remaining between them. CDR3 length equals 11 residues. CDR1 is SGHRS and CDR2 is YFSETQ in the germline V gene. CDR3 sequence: CASSLRDTQYF. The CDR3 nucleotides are TGCGCCAGCAGCTTGCGGGATACGCAGTATTTT.

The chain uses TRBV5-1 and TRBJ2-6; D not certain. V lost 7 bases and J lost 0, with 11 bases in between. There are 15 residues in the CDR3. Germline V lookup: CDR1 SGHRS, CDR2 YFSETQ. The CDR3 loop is CASSAMPSGANVLTF. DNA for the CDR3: TGCGCCAGCTCCGCCATGCCCTCTGGGGCCAACGTCCTGACTTTC.

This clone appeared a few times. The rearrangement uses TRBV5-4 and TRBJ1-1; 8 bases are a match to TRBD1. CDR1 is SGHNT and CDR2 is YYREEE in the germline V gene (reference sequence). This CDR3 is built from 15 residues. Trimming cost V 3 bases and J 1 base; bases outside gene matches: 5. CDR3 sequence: CASSSKGQGNTEAFF. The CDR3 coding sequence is TGTGCCAGCAGCTCGAAAGGACAGGGGAACACTGAAGCTTTCTTT.

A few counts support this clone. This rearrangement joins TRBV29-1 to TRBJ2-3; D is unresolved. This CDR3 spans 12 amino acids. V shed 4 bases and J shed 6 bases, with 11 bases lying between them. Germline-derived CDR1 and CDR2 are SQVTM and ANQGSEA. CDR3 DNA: TGCAGCGTTGGCACCCCCGCCGATACGCAGTATTTT. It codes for CSVGTPADTQYF.

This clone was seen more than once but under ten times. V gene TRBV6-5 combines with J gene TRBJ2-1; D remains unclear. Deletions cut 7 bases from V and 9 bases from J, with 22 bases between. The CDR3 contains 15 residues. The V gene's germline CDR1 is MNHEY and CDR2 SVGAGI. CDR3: CASKVLGPRRLEQFF. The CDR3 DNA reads TGTGCCAGCAAGGTGCTGGGCCCCCGCAGGCTTGAGCAGTTCTTC.

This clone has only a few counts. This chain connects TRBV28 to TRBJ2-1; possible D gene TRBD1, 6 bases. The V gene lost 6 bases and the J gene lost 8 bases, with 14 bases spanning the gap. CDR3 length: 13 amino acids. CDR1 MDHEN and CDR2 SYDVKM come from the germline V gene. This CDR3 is CASRQGGRDEQFF. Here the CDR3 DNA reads TGTGCCAGCAGACAGGGTGGTAGAGATGAGCAGTTCTTC.

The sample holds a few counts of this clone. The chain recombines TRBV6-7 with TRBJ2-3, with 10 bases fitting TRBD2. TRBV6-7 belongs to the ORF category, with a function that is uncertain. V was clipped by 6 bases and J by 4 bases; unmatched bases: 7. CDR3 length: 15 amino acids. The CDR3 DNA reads TGTGCCAGCAGCAACGGCCTAGCGGGGGCAGATACGCAGTATTTT. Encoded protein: CASSNGLAGADTQYF.

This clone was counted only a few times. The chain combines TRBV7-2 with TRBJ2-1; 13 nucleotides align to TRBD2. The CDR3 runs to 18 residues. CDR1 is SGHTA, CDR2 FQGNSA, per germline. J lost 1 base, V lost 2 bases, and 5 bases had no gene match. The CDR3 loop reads CASSLRGLAGHSYNEQFF. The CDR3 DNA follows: TGTGCCAGCAGCTTACGGGGACTAGCGGGGCATTCCTACAATGAGCAGTTCTTC.

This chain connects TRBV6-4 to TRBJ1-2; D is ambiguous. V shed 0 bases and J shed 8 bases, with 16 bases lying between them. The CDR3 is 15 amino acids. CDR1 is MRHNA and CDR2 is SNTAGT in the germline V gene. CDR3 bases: TGTGCCAGCAGTGACTCGATTTGGGGTCCTAGCGGCTACACCTTC. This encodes CASSDSIWGPSGYTF.

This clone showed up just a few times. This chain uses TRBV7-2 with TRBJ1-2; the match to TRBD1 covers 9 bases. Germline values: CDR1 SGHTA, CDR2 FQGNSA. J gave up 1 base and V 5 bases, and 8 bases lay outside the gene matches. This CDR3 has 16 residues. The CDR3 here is CASSLRTGAFNYGYTF. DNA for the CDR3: TGTGCCAGCAGCCTTCGGACAGGGGCCTTTAACTATGGCTACACCTTC.

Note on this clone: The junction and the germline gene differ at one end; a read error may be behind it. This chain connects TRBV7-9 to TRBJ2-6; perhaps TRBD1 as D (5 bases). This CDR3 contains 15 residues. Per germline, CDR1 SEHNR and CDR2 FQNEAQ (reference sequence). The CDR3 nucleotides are TGTGCCAGCAGCCTTTCCACCTCTGGGGCCAACGGCCTGACTTTC. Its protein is CASSLSTSGANGLTF.

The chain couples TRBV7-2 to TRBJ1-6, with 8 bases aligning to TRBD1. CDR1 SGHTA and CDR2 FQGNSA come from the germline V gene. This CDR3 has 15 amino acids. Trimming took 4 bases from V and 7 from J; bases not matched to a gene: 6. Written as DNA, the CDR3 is TGTGCCAGCAGCTCGAGACAGGGGTACAATTCACCCCTCCACTTT. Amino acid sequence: CASSSRQGYNSPLHF.

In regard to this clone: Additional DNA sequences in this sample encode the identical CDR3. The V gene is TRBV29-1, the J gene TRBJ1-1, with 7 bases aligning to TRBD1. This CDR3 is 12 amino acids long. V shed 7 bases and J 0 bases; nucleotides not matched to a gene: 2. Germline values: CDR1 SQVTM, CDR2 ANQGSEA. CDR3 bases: TGCAGCGGGGGACAGCTGAACACTGAAGCTTTCTTT. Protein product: CSGGQLNTEAFF.

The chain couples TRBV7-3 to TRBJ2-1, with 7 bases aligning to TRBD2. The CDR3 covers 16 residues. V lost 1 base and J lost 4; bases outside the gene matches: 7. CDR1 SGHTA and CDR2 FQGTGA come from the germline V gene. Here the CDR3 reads CASSLILAGEYNEQFF. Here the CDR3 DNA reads TGTGCCAGCAGCTTAATATTGGCGGGGGAGTACAATGAGCAGTTCTTC.

The CDR3 loop is CASSRQVSYEQYF. CDR3 DNA sequence: TGTGCCAGCAGTCGACAGGTCTCCTACGAGCAGTACTTC. This chain uses TRBV13 with TRBJ2-7; perhaps TRBD1 as D (6 bases). The CDR3 length is 13 residues. The V end was cut by 6 bases, the J end by 0 bases, with 9 bases between. Germline V lookup: CDR1 PRHDT, CDR2 FYEKMQ (reference sequence).

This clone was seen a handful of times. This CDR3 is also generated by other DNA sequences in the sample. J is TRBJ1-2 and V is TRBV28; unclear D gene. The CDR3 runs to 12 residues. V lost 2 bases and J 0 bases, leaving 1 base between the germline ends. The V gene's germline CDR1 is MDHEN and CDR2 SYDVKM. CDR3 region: CASSLPNYGYTF. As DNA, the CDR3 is TGTGCCAGCAGTTTACCTAACTATGGCTACACCTTC.

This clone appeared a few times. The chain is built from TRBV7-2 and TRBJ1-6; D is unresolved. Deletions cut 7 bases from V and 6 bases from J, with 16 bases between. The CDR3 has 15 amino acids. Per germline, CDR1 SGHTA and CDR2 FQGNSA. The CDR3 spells CASTQQKGPNSPLHF. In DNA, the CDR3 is TGTGCCAGCACCCAACAGAAGGGCCCTAATTCACCCCTCCACTTT.

The CDR3 DNA reads TGTGCCAGCTCACCACGGGGGGAAGGGAATGAGCAGTTCTTC. It encodes CASSPRGEGNEQFF. This sequence joins TRBV18 and TRBJ2-1, with a tentative D call TRBD2 (6 bases). Trimming took off 1 base at V and 7 bases at J, with 11 bases between the two ends. This CDR3 has 14 residues. CDR1 is KGHSH, CDR2 LQKENI, per germline.

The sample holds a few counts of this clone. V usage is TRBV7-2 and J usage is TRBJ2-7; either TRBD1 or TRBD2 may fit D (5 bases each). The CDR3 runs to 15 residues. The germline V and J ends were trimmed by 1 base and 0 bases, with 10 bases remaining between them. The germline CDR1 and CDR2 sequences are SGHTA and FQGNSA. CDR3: CASSLGGPSSYEQYF. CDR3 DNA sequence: TGTGCCAGCAGCTTAGGGGGACCTTCCTCCTACGAGCAGTACTTC.

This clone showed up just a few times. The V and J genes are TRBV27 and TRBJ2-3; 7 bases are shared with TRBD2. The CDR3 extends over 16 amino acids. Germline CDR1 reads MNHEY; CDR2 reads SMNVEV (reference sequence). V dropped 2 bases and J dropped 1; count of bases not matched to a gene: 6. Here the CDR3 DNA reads TGTGCCAGCAGTTTAAAGGCGGGAGACCGCACAGATACGCAGTATTTT. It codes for CASSLKAGDRTDTQYF.